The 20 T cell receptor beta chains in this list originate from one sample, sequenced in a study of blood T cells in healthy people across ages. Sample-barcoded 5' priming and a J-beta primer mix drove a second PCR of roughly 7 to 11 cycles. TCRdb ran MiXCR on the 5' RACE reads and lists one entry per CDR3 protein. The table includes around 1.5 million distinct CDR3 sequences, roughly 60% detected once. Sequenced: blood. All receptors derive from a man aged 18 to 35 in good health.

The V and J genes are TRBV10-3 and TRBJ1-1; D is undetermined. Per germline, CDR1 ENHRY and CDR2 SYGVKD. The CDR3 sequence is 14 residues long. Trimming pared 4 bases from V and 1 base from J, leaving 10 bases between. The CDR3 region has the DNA TGTGCCATCAGTGGTGGAAGTAGGAACACTGAAGCTTTCTTT. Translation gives CAISGGSRNTEAFF.

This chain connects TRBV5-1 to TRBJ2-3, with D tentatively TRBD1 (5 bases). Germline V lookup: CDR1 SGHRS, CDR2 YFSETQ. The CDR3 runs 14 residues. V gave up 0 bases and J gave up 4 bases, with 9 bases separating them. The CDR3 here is CASSLGTGADTQYF. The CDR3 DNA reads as TGCGCCAGCAGCTTGGGAACAGGAGCAGATACGCAGTATTTT.

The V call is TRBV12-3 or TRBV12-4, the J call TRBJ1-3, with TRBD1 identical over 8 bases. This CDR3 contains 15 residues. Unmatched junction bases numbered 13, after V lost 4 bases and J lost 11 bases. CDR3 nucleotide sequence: TGTGCCAGCAGTTCCGCCGGGACAGGACAGACCCCCATATATTTT. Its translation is CASSSAGTGQTPIYF.

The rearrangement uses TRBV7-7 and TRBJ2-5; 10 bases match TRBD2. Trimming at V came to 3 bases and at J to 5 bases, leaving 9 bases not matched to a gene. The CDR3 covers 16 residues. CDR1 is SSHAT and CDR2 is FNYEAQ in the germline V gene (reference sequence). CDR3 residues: CASSLASGSVAETQYF. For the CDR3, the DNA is TGTGCCAGCAGCTTGGCTAGCGGGAGTGTCGCTGAGACCCAGTACTTC.

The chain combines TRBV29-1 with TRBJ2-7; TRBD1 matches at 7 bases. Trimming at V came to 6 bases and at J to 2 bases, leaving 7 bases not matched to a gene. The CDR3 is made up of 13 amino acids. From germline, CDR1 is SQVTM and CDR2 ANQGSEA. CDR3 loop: CSVKTGTTYEQYF. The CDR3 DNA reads TGCAGCGTCAAGACAGGGACGACCTACGAGCAGTACTTC.

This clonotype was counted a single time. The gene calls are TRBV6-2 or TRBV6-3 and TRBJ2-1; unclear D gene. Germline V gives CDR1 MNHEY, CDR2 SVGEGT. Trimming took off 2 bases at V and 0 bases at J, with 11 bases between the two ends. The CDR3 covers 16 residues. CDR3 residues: CASSYISSSSYNEQFF. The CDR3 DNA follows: TGTGCCAGCAGTTACATTTCGTCCAGCTCCTACAATGAGCAGTTCTTC.

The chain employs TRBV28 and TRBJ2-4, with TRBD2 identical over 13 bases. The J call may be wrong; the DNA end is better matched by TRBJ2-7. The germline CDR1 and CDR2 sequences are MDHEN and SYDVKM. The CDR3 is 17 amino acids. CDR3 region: CASRLLAGGSSLYEQYF. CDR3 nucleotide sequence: TGTGCCAGCAGACTACTAGCGGGGGGGTCCTCTCTTTACGAGCAGTACTTC.

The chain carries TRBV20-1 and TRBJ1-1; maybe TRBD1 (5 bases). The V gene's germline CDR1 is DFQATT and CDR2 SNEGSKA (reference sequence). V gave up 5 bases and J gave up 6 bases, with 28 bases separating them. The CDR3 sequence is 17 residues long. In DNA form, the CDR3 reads TGCAGTGCTTTCAACTACAGCGGGACGGGGCCAACGGCTGAAGCTTTCTTT. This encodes CSAFNYSGTGPTAEAFF.

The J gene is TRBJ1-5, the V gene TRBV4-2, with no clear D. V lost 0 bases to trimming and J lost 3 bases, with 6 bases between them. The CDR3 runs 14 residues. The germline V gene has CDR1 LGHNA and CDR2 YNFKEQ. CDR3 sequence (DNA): TGTGCCAGCAGCCAAGAGAGTTTCAATCAGCCCCAGCATTTT. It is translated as CASSQESFNQPQHF.

The CDR3: CASSPTRTIGGELFF. The CDR3 DNA reads TGTGCCAGCAGTCCAACACGGACCATAGGCGGGGAGCTGTTTTTT. This chain joins TRBV9 and TRBJ2-2; no clear D. CDR3 size: 15 residues. Trimming cost V 5 bases and J 7 bases, with 18 bases left between them. CDR1 is SGDLS and CDR2 is YYNGEE in the germline V gene.

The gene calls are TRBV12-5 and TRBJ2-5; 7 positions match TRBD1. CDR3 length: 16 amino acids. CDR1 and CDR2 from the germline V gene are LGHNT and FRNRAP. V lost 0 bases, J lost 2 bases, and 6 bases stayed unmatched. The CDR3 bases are TGTGCTAGTGGTTTGGTACCGGGACAGACACAAGAGACCCAGTACTTC. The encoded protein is CASGLVPGQTQETQYF.

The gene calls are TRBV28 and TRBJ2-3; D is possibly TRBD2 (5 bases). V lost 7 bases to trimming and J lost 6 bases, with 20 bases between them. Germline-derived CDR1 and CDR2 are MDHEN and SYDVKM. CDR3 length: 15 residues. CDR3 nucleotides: TGTGCCAGCAAACTAGGACTCTTCTACACGGATACGCAGTATTTT. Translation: CASKLGLFYTDTQYF. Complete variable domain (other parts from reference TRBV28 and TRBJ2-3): DVKVTQSSRYLVKRTGEKVFLECVQDMDHENMFWYRQDPGLGLRLIYFSYDVKMKEKGDIPEGYSVSREKKERFSLILESASTNQTSMYLCASKLGLFYTDTQYFGPGTRLTVL.

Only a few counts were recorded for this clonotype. CDR3 amino acids: CASSVLAGGQYF. CDR3 DNA sequence: TGTGCCAGCAGCGTTCTAGCGGGTGGCCAGTACTTC. V and J are TRBV6-2 or TRBV6-3 and TRBJ2-5, with 8 bases aligning to TRBD2. Losses at the gene ends were 6 bases for V and 10 bases for J; bases not matched to a gene: 7. The germline V gene encodes CDR1 MNHEY and CDR2 SVGEGT. CDR3 length equals 12 residues.

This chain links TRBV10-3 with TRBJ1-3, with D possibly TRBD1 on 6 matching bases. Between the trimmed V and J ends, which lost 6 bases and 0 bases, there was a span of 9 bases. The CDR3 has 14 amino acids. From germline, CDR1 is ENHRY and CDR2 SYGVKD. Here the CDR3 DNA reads TGTGCCATCAGATCAGGGGCCTCTGGAAACACCATATATTTT. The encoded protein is CAIRSGASGNTIYF.

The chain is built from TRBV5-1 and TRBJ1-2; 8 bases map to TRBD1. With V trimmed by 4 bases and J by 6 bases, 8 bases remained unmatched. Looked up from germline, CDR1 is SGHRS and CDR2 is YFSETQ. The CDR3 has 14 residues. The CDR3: CASSGPRTGNGYTF. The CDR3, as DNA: TGCGCCAGCAGCGGACCCCGGACAGGGAATGGCTACACCTTC. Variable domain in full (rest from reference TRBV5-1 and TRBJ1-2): KAGVTQTPRYLIKTRGQQVTLSCSPISGHRSVSWYQQTPGQGLQFLFEYFSETQRNKGNFPGRFSGRQFSNSRSEMNVSTLELGDSALYLCASSGPRTGNGYTFGSGTRLTVV.

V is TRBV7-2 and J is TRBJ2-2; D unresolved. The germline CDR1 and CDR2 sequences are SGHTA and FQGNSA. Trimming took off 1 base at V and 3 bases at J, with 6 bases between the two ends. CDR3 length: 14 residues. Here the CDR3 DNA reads TGTGCCAGCAGCTTAGGATGGCACACCGGGGAGCTGTTTTTT. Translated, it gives CASSLGWHTGELFF.

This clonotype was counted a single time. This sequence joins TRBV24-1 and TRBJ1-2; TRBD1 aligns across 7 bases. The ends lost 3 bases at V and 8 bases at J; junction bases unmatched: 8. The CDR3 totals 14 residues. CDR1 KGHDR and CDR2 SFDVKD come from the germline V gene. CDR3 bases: TGTGCCACCAGTGATGCGGACAGGCTAGAAGGCTACACCTTC. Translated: CATSDADRLEGYTF.

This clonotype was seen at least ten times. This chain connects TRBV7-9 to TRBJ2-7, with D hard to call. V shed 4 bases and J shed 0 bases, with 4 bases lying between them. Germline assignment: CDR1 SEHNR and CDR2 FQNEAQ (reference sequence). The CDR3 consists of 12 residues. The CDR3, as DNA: TGTGCCAGCAGCTCCCTCTCCTACGAGCAGTACTTC. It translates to CASSSLSYEQYF.

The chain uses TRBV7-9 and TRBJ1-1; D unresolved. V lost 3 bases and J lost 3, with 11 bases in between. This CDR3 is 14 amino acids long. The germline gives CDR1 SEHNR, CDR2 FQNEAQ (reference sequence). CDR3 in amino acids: CASSFLGQDTEAFF. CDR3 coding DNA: TGTGCCAGCAGCTTCTTGGGTCAGGACACTGAAGCTTTCTTT. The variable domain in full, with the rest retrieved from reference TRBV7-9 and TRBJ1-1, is DTGVSQNPRHKITKRGQNVTFRCDPISEHNRLYWYRQTLGQGPEFLTYFQNEAQLEKSRLLSDRFSAERPKGSFSTLEIQRTEQGDSAMYLCASSFLGQDTEAFFGQGTRLTVV.

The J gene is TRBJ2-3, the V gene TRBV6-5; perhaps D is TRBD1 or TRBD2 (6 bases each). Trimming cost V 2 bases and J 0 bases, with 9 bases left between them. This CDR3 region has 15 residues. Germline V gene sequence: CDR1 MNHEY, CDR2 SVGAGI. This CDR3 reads CASSYQGTSTDTQYF. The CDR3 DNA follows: TGTGCCAGCAGTTACCAGGGGACTAGCACAGATACGCAGTATTTT.